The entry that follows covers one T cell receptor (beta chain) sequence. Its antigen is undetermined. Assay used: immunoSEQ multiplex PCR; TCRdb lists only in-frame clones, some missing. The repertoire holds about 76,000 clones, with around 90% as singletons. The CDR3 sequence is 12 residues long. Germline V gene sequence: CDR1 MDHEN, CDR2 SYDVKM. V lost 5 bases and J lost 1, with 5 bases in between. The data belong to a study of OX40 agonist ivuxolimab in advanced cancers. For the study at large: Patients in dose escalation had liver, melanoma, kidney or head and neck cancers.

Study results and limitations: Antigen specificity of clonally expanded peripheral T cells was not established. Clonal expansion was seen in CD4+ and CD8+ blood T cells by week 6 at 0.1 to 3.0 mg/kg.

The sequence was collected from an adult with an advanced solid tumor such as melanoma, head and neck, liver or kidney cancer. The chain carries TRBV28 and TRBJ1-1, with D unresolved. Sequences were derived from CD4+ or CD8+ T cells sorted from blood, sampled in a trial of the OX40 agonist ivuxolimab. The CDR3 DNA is TGTGCCAGCAGTCCACCGAACACTGAAGCTTTCTTT. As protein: CASSPPNTEAFF.